These 27 T cell receptor beta chains share one sample of origin, sequenced in a study of tumor and adjacent non-tumor tissue in lung cancer. This sample's RNA came from whole unsorted tissue. TCRbeta libraries were built with three rounds of nested PCR, modified from ARM-PCR. One entry per CDR3 protein, called by TCRdb with MiXCR from the multiplex PCR reads. Among roughly 150,000 distinct CDR3 sequences listed, around 60% were seen once. The sample comprised lung tumor tissue. These receptors were obtained from a man aged 60 to 69 with small cell lung cancer.

As regards this clonotype: Since no conserved phenylalanine or tryptophan closes the CDR3, a read error is the likely cause. In DNA, the CDR3 is TGTGCTAGCAGCACAAAGGCGCTCTCCTACGAGCAGTACCTC. As protein: CASSTKALSYEQYL. This rearrangement joins TRBV13 to TRBJ2-7, with D hard to call. Per germline, CDR1 PRHDT and CDR2 FYEKMQ (reference sequence). This CDR3 region has 14 residues.

As to this clonotype: Sequence at one end of the junction differs from germline and may be a read error. J is TRBJ2-2 and V is TRBV12-3 or TRBV12-4, with D maybe TRBD2 (5 bases). The CDR3 is 12 amino acids. CDR3 amino acids: CASSWASGERFF. DNA of the CDR3: TGTGCCAGCAGTTGGGCTTCCGGGGAGCGGTTTTTT.

This clonotype was seen only a few times. The chain recombines TRBV6-1 with TRBJ2-5, with TRBD1 as a possible D gene (6 bases). This CDR3 region has 13 residues. V was shortened by 9 bases and J by 1 base, with 12 bases between the two germline ends. From germline, CDR1 is MNHNS and CDR2 SASEGT. CDR3 loop: CASSWTAQETQYF. The CDR3 nucleotides are TGTGCCAGTAGTTGGACAGCCCAAGAGACCCAGTACTTC.

With regard to this clonotype: Sequence at one end of the junction differs from germline and may be a read error. V usage is TRBV5-5 and J usage is TRBJ2-5; either TRBD1 or TRBD2 may fit D (6 bases each). There are 16 residues in the CDR3. Germline values: CDR1 SGHKS, CDR2 YYEKEE (reference sequence). The CDR3 nucleotides are TGTGCCGGCAGCGGGCGTGGGGGGCTGGGGCAAGAGACCCAGTACTTC. Its protein product is CAGSGRGGLGQETQYF.

In this sample, this clonotype turned up once. This may come from a read error, since a much larger clone is one base off. The rearrangement uses TRBV12-3 or TRBV12-4 and TRBJ1-2, with D perhaps TRBD1 (5 bases). Trimming shortened V by 6 bases and J by 2 bases, and 10 bases separated the two germline ends. The CDR3 extends over 13 amino acids. Written as DNA, the CDR3 is TGTGCCAGCAGACGGGACGGGAACTATGGCTACACCTTC. It translates to CASRRDGNYGYTF.

Details on this clonotype: Since a much larger clone is just one base distant, this may be a read error. The chain uses TRBV25-1 and TRBJ1-5; unclear D gene. This CDR3 is built from 15 residues. Germline V gives CDR1 MGHDK, CDR2 SYGVNS. In DNA, the CDR3 is TGTGTCAGCAGTGAATCTCTTGGGGACAATCAGCCCCAGCATTTT. As protein: CVSSESLGDNQPQHF.

This clonotype was seen a single time. This CDR3 fails to terminate in the conserved phenylalanine or tryptophan, so it likely reflects a read error. The chain recombines TRBV12-3 or TRBV12-4 with TRBJ2-3; 8 bases line up with TRBD1. The junction had 10 bases not matched to a gene; V was cut back by 6 bases and J by 5 bases. The CDR3 covers 15 residues. The CDR3 reads CASSPGQGLGDTQYL. CDR3 in DNA: TGTGCCAGCAGCCCTGGACAGGGCCTAGGAGATACGCAGTATTTG.

This clonotype was counted between two and nine times. This may be a read error, as it is one base from a much larger clone. The chain employs TRBV11-3 and TRBJ2-7, with D possibly matching TRBD1 (7 bases). This CDR3 contains 14 residues. CDR1 and CDR2 (germline): SGHNT, YENEEA. CDR3 sequence reads: CTSSFVRGVGEQYF. The CDR3 region has the DNA TGTACCAGCAGCTTTGTCAGGGGGGTTGGCGAGCAGTACTTC.

This clonotype was recorded only once. The gene calls are TRBV6-5 and TRBJ2-1; D not certain. This CDR3 region has 13 residues. The germline CDR1 and CDR2 sequences are MNHEY and SVGAGI. DNA of the CDR3: TGTGTCAACAGTGCCGCAGGTAGGAATGAGCAGTTCTTC. It yields the protein CVNSAAGRNEQFF.

V gene TRBV5-1 combines with J gene TRBJ1-1, with D hard to call. CDR3 length: 13 residues. Trimming shortened V by 8 bases and J by 1 base, and 12 bases separated the two germline ends. The germline V gene has CDR1 SGHRS and CDR2 YFSETQ. The CDR3 bases are TGCGCCAGTAGCACATCAGAGAACACTGAAGCTTTCTTT. Translation: CASSTSENTEAFF.

About this clonotype itself: This could be a read error, since a much larger clone is one nucleotide away. This sequence joins TRBV29-1 and TRBJ2-3; D is perhaps TRBD2 (5 bases). The germline V gene encodes CDR1 SQVTM and CDR2 ANQGSEA. CDR3 length: 15 amino acids. Trimming removed 6 bases at V and 2 bases at J, with 18 bases between. The CDR3 is CSVSGLAGPTDTQYF. The DNA for the CDR3 is TGCAGCGTCTCGGGCCTTGCGGGCCCCACAGATACGCAGTATTTT.

About this clonotype itself: It may be a read error: a sequence one base away is much more abundant. The V gene is TRBV6-6, the J gene TRBJ2-3; a possible D gene is TRBD2 (6 bases). This CDR3 has 15 residues. V gave up 6 bases and J gave up 0 bases, with 13 bases separating them. Germline-derived CDR1 and CDR2 are MNHNY and SVGAGI (reference sequence). In DNA, the CDR3 is TGTGCCAGCAGAAGACTGGGAGGTAGCACAGATACGCAGTATTTT. It specifies CASRRLGGSTDTQYF.

CDR3: CASSWSSGPSGSFYNEQFF. The CDR3 nucleotides are TGTGCCAGCAGCTGGTCATCTGGGCCTAGCGGGAGTTTCTACAATGAGCAGTTCTTC. The rearrangement links TRBV7-9 to TRBJ2-1; 10 positions agree with TRBD2. The CDR3 runs 19 residues. V shed 4 bases, J shed 3 bases, and the junction held 15 bases outside the gene matches. Germline assignment: CDR1 SEHNR and CDR2 FQNEAQ (reference sequence). Variable domain in full (rest from reference TRBV7-9 and TRBJ2-1): DTGVSQNPRHKITKRGQNVTFRCDPISEHNRLYWYRQTLGQGPEFLTYFQNEAQLEKSRLLSDRFSAERPKGSFSTLEIQRTEQGDSAMYLCASSWSSGPSGSFYNEQFFGPGTRLTVL.

CDR3 sequence (DNA): TGTGCCAGCAGTGGGCTCGGACAGGGGGCTTCCTACGAGCAGTACTTC. It is translated as CASSGLGQGASYEQYF. The chain recombines TRBV6-1 with TRBJ2-7; TRBD1 aligns across 11 bases. Germline V gene data show CDR1 as MNHNS and CDR2 as SASEGT. CDR3 length equals 16 residues. V was pared by 4 bases and J by 1 base, with 6 bases of the junction left unmatched.

In its sample, this clonotype was seen once. This rearrangement joins TRBV11-3 to TRBJ1-6; 9 nucleotides align to TRBD1. The J segment lost 7 bases and the V segment lost 7 bases, leaving 23 bases of the junction unmatched. Germline V gene sequence: CDR1 SGHNT, CDR2 YENEEA. The CDR3 is made up of 20 amino acids. CDR3 loop: CASNQHRDRVSSQTNSPLHF. Written as DNA, the CDR3 is TGTGCCAGCAACCAGCACCGGGACAGGGTCTCCTCTCAAACAAATTCACCCCTCCACTTT.

This clonotype was recorded once. The chain carries TRBV7-9 and TRBJ1-2; no clear D. Germline lookup yields CDR1 SEHNR and CDR2 FQNEAQ (reference sequence). V gave up 2 bases and J gave up 8 bases, with 9 bases separating them. The CDR3 is made up of 12 amino acids. In DNA, the CDR3 is TGTGCCAGCAGCTTAAGTAAGGGCGGCTACACCTTC. Its protein product is CASSLSKGGYTF.

This chain connects TRBV20-1 to TRBJ2-2; maybe TRBD2 (6 bases). V lost 6 bases, J lost 4 bases, and 12 bases lay in between. Per the germline V gene, CDR1 is DFQATT and CDR2 is SNEGSKA (reference sequence). The CDR3 has 13 residues. The CDR3 loop is CSAMTGGTGELFF. The CDR3 region has the DNA TGCAGTGCCATGACCGGGGGCACCGGGGAGCTGTTTTTT.

With respect to this clonotype: A junction boundary mismatches the germline segment, possibly from a read error. V and J are TRBV20-1 and TRBJ2-2, with TRBD2 identical over 11 bases. The length of the CDR3 is 20 residues. Germline CDR1 reads DFQATT; CDR2 reads SNEGSKA (reference sequence). The CDR3 spells CSARAAFVSSGRIATGQLFF. CDR3 DNA: TGCAGTGCTAGAGCTGCATTTGTCTCTAGCGGGAGGATCGCAACCGGGCAGCTGTTTTTT.

The chain has TRBV29-1 and TRBJ1-2; weak D call: TRBD1 (5 bases). Germline V CDR1 and CDR2: SQVTM, ANQGSEA. The CDR3 length is 13 residues. Trimming shortened V by 4 bases and J by 8 bases, and 17 bases separated the two germline ends. CDR3 DNA sequence: TGCAGCGTTGGTCAGGCCAGGGATAGGGGCTACACCTTC. Its protein product is CSVGQARDRGYTF.

This chain connects TRBV12-3 or TRBV12-4 to TRBJ2-3; 9 bases align to TRBD2. V gave up 6 bases and J gave up 6 bases; unmatched junction bases: 16. This CDR3 is 17 amino acids long. The CDR3 region has the DNA TGTGCCAGCAGACCCCCCCGACTGGCGGGAGGGCCGGATACGCAGTATTTT. Its protein is CASRPPRLAGGPDTQYF.

In its sample, this clonotype was seen a few times. The rearrangement links TRBV5-4 to TRBJ2-1, with TRBD2 identical over 14 bases. Germline V CDR1 and CDR2: SGHNT, YYREEE (reference sequence). V lost 4 bases, J lost 9 bases, and 12 bases stayed unmatched. This CDR3 is 17 amino acids long. Written as DNA, the CDR3 is TGTGCCAGCAGCCCAAAAGGGGGACTAGCGGGAGTAATTGAGCAGTTCTTC. Protein: CASSPKGGLAGVIEQFF. The complete variable domain, with remaining parts taken from reference TRBV5-4 and TRBJ2-1, reads ETGVTQSPTHLIKTRGQQVTLRCSSQSGHNTVSWYQQALGQGPQFIFQYYREEENGRGNFPPRFSGLQFPNYSSELNVNALELDDSALYLCASSPKGGLAGVIEQFFGPGTRLTVL.

This clonotype was counted between two and nine times. Possible read error: a much larger clone is one base away. The J gene is TRBJ1-1, the V gene TRBV4-1, with a weak D call TRBD1 (5 bases). The CDR3 spans 12 residues. In germline, CDR1 is MGHRA, CDR2 YSYEKL. In DNA form, the CDR3 reads TGCGCCAGCGGCCAAGGGGCAGATGAAGCTTTCTTT. The encoded protein is CASGQGADEAFF.

The V gene is TRBV30, the J gene TRBJ2-3; 7 positions agree with TRBD2. With V trimmed by 7 bases and J by 2 bases, 3 bases remained unmatched. This CDR3 is built from 12 residues. Per germline, CDR1 GTSNPN and CDR2 SVGIG (reference sequence). The CDR3 bases are TGTGCCTCTAGCGGAAACACAGATACGCAGTATTTT. Amino acid sequence: CASSGNTDTQYF.

As regards this clonotype: One end of the junction varies from germline; a read error may be responsible. The chain joins TRBV4-1 to TRBJ1-4; 8 nucleotides align to TRBD1. The CDR3 is 15 amino acids. Germline CDR1 MGHRA, CDR2 YSYEKL. CDR3 region: CASTGQVRNREKVFF. The CDR3 region has the DNA TGCGCCAGCACGGGACAGGTTAGAAATAGGGAAAAAGTGTTTTTC.

For this clonotype: Lacking the conserved final phenylalanine or tryptophan, this CDR3 likely reflects a read error. The chain has TRBV29-1 and TRBJ2-1; no clear D. The V and J ends lost 3 bases and 9 bases respectively, with 12 bases between them. This CDR3 spans 12 amino acids. CDR1 and CDR2 (germline): SQVTM, ANQGSEA. CDR3 nucleotide sequence: TGCAGCGTTGAGCTTCCGTGGAGTGAGCAGTTCTTG. It encodes CSVELPWSEQFL.

With regard to this clonotype: At one end the junction does not follow the germline gene, possibly because of a read error. J is TRBJ2-7 and V is TRBV20-1; 7 bases match TRBD1. This CDR3 has 15 amino acids. Germline V gives CDR1 DFQATT, CDR2 SNEGSKA (reference sequence). In DNA form, the CDR3 reads TGCAATGCTAGACGTACAGGGGTTGGCTCCTACGAGCAGTACTTC. Protein product: CNARRTGVGSYEQYF.

This clonotype was detected many times. J is TRBJ2-3 and V is TRBV20-1; D perhaps matches TRBD2 (6 bases). Germline V CDR1 and CDR2: DFQATT, SNEGSKA (reference sequence). V lost 3 bases and J 7 bases, leaving 8 bases between the germline ends. The CDR3 has 11 amino acids. Here the CDR3 DNA reads TGCAGTGCTAGTCGCGGGAATACGCAGTATTTT. Translating gives CSASRGNTQYF.